Below, one T cell receptor (beta chain) is given with its context. These data are taken from a study of identifying expanded T cells in peripheral blood. Repertoires were generated with immunoSEQ multiplex PCR, while TCRdb's copy carries only in-frame clones and drops some. The sample holds 85,000 to 95,000 clones, 85% to 90% seen once. Germline lookup yields CDR1 MGHRA and CDR2 YSYEKL. V was pared by 0 bases and J by 1 base, with 9 bases between. This CDR3 is 15 amino acids long. The sample consisted of blood. The receptor comes from a person between 18 and 75 years old in good health. This rearrangement joins TRBV4-1 to TRBJ1-1; D is possibly TRBD1 (6 bases). The CDR3 here is CASSQDHRANTEAFF. The CDR3 DNA reads as TGCGCCAGCAGCCAAGACCACAGGGCGAACACTGAAGCTTTCTTT.